These T cell receptor beta chains were read from a single sample in a study of cytomegalovirus exposure and HLA in healthy donors. The protocol was immunoSEQ multiplex PCR, while the TCRdb copy is restricted to in-frame clones and leaves out a portion. The table lists approximately 80,000 clones, approximately 70% of them singletons, with 11% in the top ten. The specimen was PBMCs. These receptors were taken from a woman between 40 and 50 years old in good health and CMV-seropositive. Both conserved end residues are part of each CDR3. The D gene is left open where the match is weak. The listing skips clone size in some rows; elsewhere it reads once, few, many or a size class.

J gene | D gene | V gene | clone size | CDR3 DNA | CDR3 protein
TRBJ2-3 | NA | TRBV30 | NA | TGTGCCTGGAGTGCGTCGGCAGATACGCAGTATTTT | CAWSASADTQYF
TRBJ2-2 | NA | TRBV28 | NA | TGTGCCAGCAGTTTAGAAGGGGTCAGGACCGGGGAGCTGTTTTTT | CASSLEGVRTGELFF
TRBJ2-3 | TRBD1 | TRBV6-5 | few | TGTGCCAGCAGTTGGGGACAGGCTGAAGATACGCAGTATTTT | CASSWGQAEDTQYF
TRBJ2-3 | NA | TRBV6-1 | few | TGTGCCATCCTAGGGACTAGCACAGATACGCAGTATTTT | CAILGTSTDTQYF
TRBJ1-6 | NA | TRBV5-1 | once | TGCGCCAGCAGCACCCAGGGGTCGGGTAATTCACCCCTCCACTTT | CASSTQGSGNSPLHF
TRBJ1-1 | NA | TRBV4-3 | NA | TGCGCCAGCAGCCCTCAGGGAAGGGACACTGAAGCTTTCTTT | CASSPQGRDTEAFF
TRBJ2-6 | NA | TRBV5-5 | few | TGTGCCAGCAGCCTGTTATTCGGCAGCGATTACTCTGGGGCCAACGTCCTGACTTTC | CASSLLFGSDYSGANVLTF
TRBJ2-7 | NA | TRBV15 | NA | TGTGCCACCAGCAGATTTTACGAGGGATCTGGGGAGCAGTACTTC | CATSRFYEGSGEQYF
TRBJ1-2 | TRBD1 | TRBV30 | NA | TGTGCCTCATGGGACAGTCCTCCCGGCTACACCTTC | CASWDSPPGYTF
TRBJ2-7 | NA | TRBV5-1 | NA | TGCGCCAGCAGCTTGGTTCAGGGTCCCTACGAGCAGTACTTC | CASSLVQGPYEQYF
TRBJ1-4 | NA | TRBV6-1 | NA | TGTGCCAGCAGTGCCAGGGGTACTAATGAAAAACTGTTTTTT | CASSARGTNEKLFF
TRBJ1-1 | NA | TRBV15 | NA | TGTGCCACCAGCAGAGTTGGGGGCGCGAGGACTGAAGCTTTCTTT | CATSRVGGARTEAFF
TRBJ1-4 | TRBD1 | TRBV6-6 | NA | TGTGCCAGCAGTATACAGGGGGGAACTAATGAAAAACTGTTTTTT | CASSIQGGTNEKLFF
TRBJ2-7 | NA | TRBV25-1 | NA | TGTGCCAGCAGTGAGTCAAGGACTTGGGGCGAGCAGTACTTC | CASSESRTWGEQYF
TRBJ2-1 | TRBD2 | TRBV6-5 | NA | TGTGCCAGCAGTACTCGGGAGGGCTACAATGAGCAGTTCTTC | CASSTREGYNEQFF
TRBJ1-1 | NA | TRBV18 | NA | TGTGCCAGCTCAACGACCGGGACAGAAGCTTTCTTT | CASSTTGTEAFF
TRBJ1-2 | NA | TRBV19 | once | TGTGCCAGTAGTATTCGCCAGGACTCCCTTTTGGATGGCTACACCTTC | CASSIRQDSLLDGYTF